This entry describes one T cell receptor beta chain. No antigen is known for it. Extractions gave at least 5.5 micrograms of total RNA per sample. This entry comes from a study of blood T cells in healthy people across ages. Study results and limitations: Any conclusive comparison of naive versus antigen-experienced cells was prevented by using unsorted PBMCs.

Next came a second PCR, run for about 7 to 12 cycles, which used a sample-barcoded 5' primer along with a J-beta primer mix. Each sample provided no less than 2.5 million CDR3-containing paired-end reads. TCRdb ran MiXCR on the 5' RACE reads and lists one entry per CDR3 protein. The sample shows about 1.6 million distinct CDR3 sequences, almost 35% of them seen only once. Sequencing input: blood. The sequence derives from a woman aged 25 to 45 in good health.

The CDR3 sequence: CASSSIDTGGHEQYF. The CDR3 DNA reads TGTGCCAGCAGCTCAATAGACACAGGGGGCCACGAGCAGTACTTC. J is TRBJ2-7 and V is TRBV7-9; 9 bases fit TRBD1. This CDR3 is 15 amino acids long. Germline CDR1 reads SEHNR; CDR2 reads FQNEAQ (reference sequence). J was trimmed by 5 bases and V by 4 bases; bases with no gene match: 9.